These T cell receptor beta chains were read from a single sample in a study of radiotherapy plus CTLA-4 blockade in lung cancer. Method: immunoSEQ multiplex PCR; TCRdb's copy keeps in-frame clones and lacks some. The table records roughly 70,000 clones, about nine tenths of them present only once. The input for sequencing was peripheral blood, taken from a patient treated with radiotherapy plus ipilimumab. These receptors came from a human donor with non-small cell lung cancer that progressed on radiotherapy plus ipilimumab. The CDR3 runs from the conserved cysteine through the conserved F or W. The order of the fields is J gene, V gene, clone size, D gene, CDR3 DNA, CDR3 protein. The D gene is left open where the match is weak. Size is omitted from some rows. Given values are once, few, many or a class for expanded clones.

J gene: TRBJ2-2; V gene: TRBV4-1; clone size: NA; D gene: TRBD2; CDR3 DNA: TGCGCCAGCAGCCAACTCGCGGGAGGTCGGGGCGGGGAGCTGTTTTTT; CDR3 protein: CASSQLAGGRGGELFF
J gene: TRBJ1-1; V gene: TRBV2; clone size: once; D gene: NA; CDR3 DNA: TGTGCCAGCAGTGTAGGTATGAACACTGAAGCTTTCTTT; CDR3 protein: CASSVGMNTEAFF
J gene: TRBJ2-7; V gene: TRBV6-1; clone size: NA; D gene: NA; CDR3 DNA: TGTGCCAGCACCGGGGACTGGACCAGCTCCTACGAGCAGTACTTC; CDR3 protein: CASTGDWTSSYEQYF
J gene: TRBJ1-5; V gene: TRBV12-5; clone size: once; D gene: TRBD1; CDR3 DNA: TGTGCTAGTGGTTCAGGGGGTGGGGGCCTGGACAATCAGCCCCAGCATTTT; CDR3 protein: CASGSGGGGLDNQPQHF
J gene: TRBJ1-2; V gene: TRBV30; clone size: NA; D gene: NA; CDR3 DNA: TGTGCCTGGAATTCGGGGTGGGGCTATGGCTACACCTTC; CDR3 protein: CAWNSGWGYGYTF
J gene: TRBJ1-1; V gene: TRBV5-6; clone size: NA; D gene: NA; CDR3 DNA: TGTGCCAGCAGCTTGTACGGGACCACCACTGAAGCTTTCTTT; CDR3 protein: CASSLYGTTTEAFF
J gene: TRBJ1-5; V gene: TRBV15; clone size: NA; D gene: TRBD1; CDR3 DNA: TGTGCCACCAGCACCACAGGGGTTTATCAGCCCCAGCATTTT; CDR3 protein: CATSTTGVYQPQHF
J gene: TRBJ1-1; V gene: TRBV5-1; clone size: NA; D gene: TRBD1; CDR3 DNA: TGCGCCAGCAGCTTTCAGGGGGCGCGCACTGAAGCTTTCTTT; CDR3 protein: CASSFQGARTEAFF
J gene: TRBJ2-7; V gene: TRBV2; clone size: NA; D gene: TRBD2; CDR3 DNA: TGTGCCAGCAGTTCTCCGGGACTAGCGGGAGTTGGGTACGAGCAGTACTTC; CDR3 protein: CASSSPGLAGVGYEQYF
J gene: TRBJ2-4; V gene: TRBV4-1; clone size: NA; D gene: NA; CDR3 DNA: TGCGCCAGCAGCCAAGAGCAGGGGCGGAACATTCAGTACTTC; CDR3 protein: CASSQEQGRNIQYF
J gene: TRBJ2-3; V gene: TRBV5-1; clone size: NA; D gene: NA; CDR3 DNA: TGCGCCAGCAGCTTAATGGACGGTGCGGATACGCAGTATTTT; CDR3 protein: CASSLMDGADTQYF
J gene: TRBJ2-7; V gene: TRBV28; clone size: NA; D gene: TRBD2; CDR3 DNA: TGTGCCAGCGGCCACCTAGGACTAGCGGGAGACAACTCCTACGAGCAGTACTTC; CDR3 protein: CASGHLGLAGDNSYEQYF
J gene: TRBJ2-6; V gene: TRBV14; clone size: NA; D gene: NA; CDR3 DNA: TGTGCCAGCAGCCATGGGGGCTGGAGCTCTGGGGCCAACGTCCTGACTTTC; CDR3 protein: CASSHGGWSSGANVLTF
J gene: TRBJ2-2; V gene: TRBV19; clone size: once; D gene: NA; CDR3 DNA: TGTGCCAGTAGTAACGCCGCCGGGGAGCTGTTTTTT; CDR3 protein: CASSNAAGELFF
J gene: TRBJ2-7; V gene: TRBV2; clone size: few; D gene: TRBD1; CDR3 DNA: TGTGCCAGCAGACCGGGACAGGGGGCCACCGAGCAGTACTTC; CDR3 protein: CASRPGQGATEQYF
J gene: TRBJ1-1; V gene: TRBV5-1; clone size: NA; D gene: TRBD1; CDR3 DNA: TGCGCCAGCAGTTTGCAGGGGGCTTCTGAAGCTTTCTTT; CDR3 protein: CASSLQGASEAFF
J gene: TRBJ1-4; V gene: TRBV27; clone size: once; D gene: NA; CDR3 DNA: TGTGCCAGCAGATTACTTGCAACTAATGAAAAACTGTTTTTT; CDR3 protein: CASRLLATNEKLFF
J gene: TRBJ2-1; V gene: TRBV4-1; clone size: NA; D gene: TRBD2; CDR3 DNA: TGCGCCAGCAGCCAGATTGGACTAGCGGGAGGTCAGAGCTCCTACAATGAGCAGTTCTTC; CDR3 protein: CASSQIGLAGGQSSYNEQFF
J gene: TRBJ2-1; V gene: TRBV7-8; clone size: NA; D gene: TRBD2; CDR3 DNA: TGTGCCAGCAGCTTAGGAACACTAGCGGGAGATTTCCAGCTTTCCTACAATGAGCAGTTCTTC; CDR3 protein: CASSLGTLAGDFQLSYNEQFF
J gene: TRBJ2-7; V gene: TRBV5-1; clone size: NA; D gene: NA; CDR3 DNA: TGCGCCAGCAGCTTGGCCTCGGCAAGCGAGCAGTACTTC; CDR3 protein: CASSLASASEQYF
J gene: TRBJ1-4; V gene: TRBV6-1; clone size: NA; D gene: NA; CDR3 DNA: TGTGCCAGCAGTGACGGTGGCAGCCAGTCTGAAAAACTGTTTTTT; CDR3 protein: CASSDGGSQSEKLFF
J gene: TRBJ1-2; V gene: TRBV28; clone size: once; D gene: NA; CDR3 DNA: TGTGCCAGCAGTTTAGGGGGCTATGGCTACACCTTC; CDR3 protein: CASSLGGYGYTF
J gene: TRBJ2-2; V gene: TRBV9; clone size: NA; D gene: NA; CDR3 DNA: TGTGCCAGCAGCGTAGGAAAAGGCCGGGACACCGGGGAGCTGTTTTTT; CDR3 protein: CASSVGKGRDTGELFF
J gene: TRBJ2-7; V gene: TRBV12-5; clone size: NA; D gene: TRBD1; CDR3 DNA: TGTGCTAGTGGTTGGGACGGGACAGGGAAATTCCACGAGCAGTACTTC; CDR3 protein: CASGWDGTGKFHEQYF
J gene: TRBJ1-3; V gene: TRBV7-9; clone size: NA; D gene: NA; CDR3 DNA: TGTGCCAGCAGCTTAGCTTTGGGAAACACCATATATTTT; CDR3 protein: CASSLALGNTIYF
J gene: TRBJ2-3; V gene: TRBV29-1; clone size: NA; D gene: NA; CDR3 DNA: TGCAGCGTTGACAGGGACCATTATACGCAGTATTTT; CDR3 protein: CSVDRDHYTQYF
J gene: TRBJ1-4; V gene: TRBV6-6; clone size: NA; D gene: TRBD1; CDR3 DNA: TGTGCCAGCAGAGGACAGGGAAGACTGTTTTTT; CDR3 protein: CASRGQGRLFF
J gene: TRBJ2-1; V gene: TRBV27; clone size: once; D gene: TRBD2; CDR3 DNA: TGTGCCAGCAGTTTAGGGACTAGCGGGAGTAATGAGCAGTTCTTC; CDR3 protein: CASSLGTSGSNEQFF
J gene: TRBJ1-1; V gene: TRBV5-1; clone size: NA; D gene: TRBD1; CDR3 DNA: TGCGCCAGCAGCCCTAGGACAGGGACGAACACTGAAGCTTTCTTT; CDR3 protein: CASSPRTGTNTEAFF
J gene: TRBJ1-2; V gene: TRBV30; clone size: few; D gene: TRBD1; CDR3 DNA: TGTGCTCTGGAGACAGGGTATACTAACTATGGCTACACCTTC; CDR3 protein: CALETGYTNYGYTF
J gene: TRBJ1-2; V gene: TRBV27; clone size: NA; D gene: NA; CDR3 DNA: TGTGCCAGCAGTTTATCGGCATCTTCCAACTATGGCTACACCTTC; CDR3 protein: CASSLSASSNYGYTF
J gene: TRBJ1-4; V gene: TRBV2; clone size: NA; D gene: NA; CDR3 DNA: TGTGCCAGCAGTGTCTCTAACAGTCTAGAAACTAATGAAAAACTGTTTTTT; CDR3 protein: CASSVSNSLETNEKLFF
J gene: TRBJ1-4; V gene: TRBV7-8; clone size: NA; D gene: TRBD1; CDR3 DNA: TGTGCCAGCAGCTTAGGGGACAGTTCTAATGAAAAACTGTTTTTT; CDR3 protein: CASSLGDSSNEKLFF
J gene: TRBJ2-2; V gene: TRBV29-1; clone size: NA; D gene: NA; CDR3 DNA: TGCAGCGTTGTGTCCAGCCCGAACACCGGGGAGCTGTTTTTT; CDR3 protein: CSVVSSPNTGELFF
J gene: TRBJ2-3; V gene: TRBV2; clone size: NA; D gene: NA; CDR3 DNA: TGTGCCAGCAACGATCCTAGCTTGGTCCCAGATACGCAGTATTTT; CDR3 protein: CASNDPSLVPDTQYF
J gene: TRBJ2-1; V gene: TRBV29-1; clone size: NA; D gene: NA; CDR3 DNA: TGCAGCGCCTTGGGAGGGGGACGTTCAATCGATGAGCAGTTCTTC; CDR3 protein: CSALGGGRSIDEQFF
J gene: TRBJ1-4; V gene: TRBV6-1; clone size: NA; D gene: NA; CDR3 DNA: TGTGCCAGCAGCGACAGTGGAAGGGAAAAACTGTTTTTT; CDR3 protein: CASSDSGREKLFF
J gene: TRBJ1-4; V gene: TRBV9; clone size: NA; D gene: NA; CDR3 DNA: TGTGCCAGCAGCGGCCCGACTGCAACTAATGAAAAACTGTTTTTT; CDR3 protein: CASSGPTATNEKLFF
J gene: TRBJ2-1; V gene: TRBV7-3; clone size: NA; D gene: NA; CDR3 DNA: TGTGCCAGCAGCTTGGATCGGGACGTCGATGAGCAGTTCTTC; CDR3 protein: CASSLDRDVDEQFF
J gene: TRBJ2-1; V gene: TRBV4-1; clone size: NA; D gene: TRBD2; CDR3 DNA: TGCGCCAGCAGCCAAGTAGCGGGAGATGAGAACAATGAGCAGTTCTTC; CDR3 protein: CASSQVAGDENNEQFF